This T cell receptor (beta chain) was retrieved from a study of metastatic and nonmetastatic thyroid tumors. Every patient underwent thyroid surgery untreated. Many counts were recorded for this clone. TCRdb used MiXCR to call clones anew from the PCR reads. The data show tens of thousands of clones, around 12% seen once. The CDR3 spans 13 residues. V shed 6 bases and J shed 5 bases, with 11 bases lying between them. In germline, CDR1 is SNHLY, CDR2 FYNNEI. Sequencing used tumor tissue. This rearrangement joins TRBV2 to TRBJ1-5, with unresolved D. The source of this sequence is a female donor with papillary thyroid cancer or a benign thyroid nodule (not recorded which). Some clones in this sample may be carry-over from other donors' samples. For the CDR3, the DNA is TGTGCCAGCAGGCGGGGTGGGGATCAGCCCCAGCATTTT. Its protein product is CASRRGGDQPQHF.